This T cell receptor beta chain emerged from a study of T cell clones after liver transplantation. Study-wide context: Until 12-24 months post-transplant, subjects got standard immunosuppression and no induction. Blood was drawn pre-transplant, before withdrawal, and after full or failed withdrawal.

Sequenced by immunoSEQ multiplex PCR; TCRdb stores in-frame clones only, minus some. The sample consists of some 60,000 clones, 71% of them appearing once. This clone was seen a few times. The antigen remains undetermined. Sorting of unstimulated PBMCs yielded separate CD3+CD4+ and CD3+CD8+ fractions. Points from the study as a whole: Post-transplant, graft-donor-reactive CD4 TCRbeta sequences in blood dropped significantly in 5 of 8 subjects.

Germline V gives CDR1 SGHTA, CDR2 FQGNSA. The CDR3 consists of 15 residues. V was clipped by 4 bases and J by 2 bases, with 9 bases between them. The source was CD4+ T cells from blood, collected before liver transplant. V is TRBV7-2 and J is TRBJ2-6, with a possible D match to TRBD1 (6 bases). This clonotype originated in a human donor who received a liver transplant. The DNA for the CDR3 is TGTGCCAGCAGCTACAGGGTCACTGGGGCCAACGTCCTGACTTTC. Translated: CASSYRVTGANVLTF.